Below, one TCR beta chain is given with its context. What it recognizes is unknown. The TCR beta CDR3 regions underwent amplification using RNA transcripts as the source. Using the HTBI primer set, a first-round RT-PCR was run on the TCR CDR3. TCRdb itself ran the multiplex PCR reads through MiXCR, one entry per CDR3 protein. This table holds some 270,000 distinct CDR3 sequences, roughly 15% found once. This specimen belongs to a study of T cells in Graves' hyperthyroidism and ophthalmopathy. Study observations and caveats: Blood also showed most of the thyroid clonotypes that were expanded above 0.001. The model made its ophthalmopathy prediction, and onset followed a median about 5.9 months later.

Patients between 18 and 65 years old had hyperthyroidism, newly diagnosed and lasting under 2 months. J gave up 2 bases and V 7 bases, and 4 bases lay outside the gene matches. The CDR3 consists of 14 residues. Germline V lookup: CDR1 LNHNV, CDR2 YYDKDF (reference sequence). Sequences were obtained from blood. The receptor comes from a woman aged 35 to 49 with Graves' hyperthyroidism. The chain is built from TRBV15 and TRBJ2-3, with 9 bases matching TRBD2. CDR3 in amino acids: CATKAGGYTDTQYF. The CDR3, as DNA: TGTGCCACCAAGGCGGGAGGGTACACAGATACGCAGTATTTT.